These 18 T cell receptor beta chains came from one sample sequenced in a study of shared clonotypes between healthy human individuals. TCRdb's copy holds only in-frame clones and misses some; the assay was immunoSEQ multiplex PCR. Of some 1.5 million clones in the sample, about 98% were seen once. Sequenced material: naive CD4+ T cells sorted from blood. The subset: CD45RA+ positively selected. These receptors were collected from a young man in good health.

The chain uses TRBV5-4 and TRBJ1-4; D possibly corresponds to TRBD1 (6 bases). The length of the CDR3 is 16 residues. The germline V and J ends were trimmed by 4 bases and 0 bases, with 13 bases remaining between them. Germline V gives CDR1 SGHNT, CDR2 YYREEE (reference sequence). CDR3: CASSVTGATTNEKLFF. Here the CDR3 DNA reads TGTGCCAGCAGCGTGACGGGGGCGACAACTAATGAAAAACTGTTTTTT.

This chain joins TRBV25-1 and TRBJ2-3; TRBD1 might be the D (6 bases). Germline CDR1 MGHDK, CDR2 SYGVNS. The CDR3 runs to 15 residues. V was trimmed by 1 base and J by 6 bases, leaving 14 bases between them. The CDR3 DNA reads TGTGCCAGCAGTGAATCCGGGGCAGGGGAGGATACGCAGTATTTT. Residues: CASSESGAGEDTQYF.

The chain carries TRBV29-1 and TRBJ2-2; 13 bases map to TRBD2. From germline, CDR1 is SQVTM and CDR2 ANQGSEA. The junction had 5 bases not matched to a gene; V was cut back by 6 bases and J by 4 bases. The CDR3 is 15 amino acids. CDR3 DNA: TGCAGCGTGAAACTAGCGGGAGGGGGCACCGGGGAGCTGTTTTTT. Translating gives CSVKLAGGGTGELFF.

This clone was observed a handful of times. This chain links TRBV4-1 with TRBJ2-2; 8 bases match TRBD1. The CDR3 runs 15 residues. The germline V gene encodes CDR1 MGHRA and CDR2 YSYEKL. With 5 bases clipped from V and 6 bases from J, the junction kept 8 bases outside the gene matches. The CDR3 here is CASSTGQGRAGELFF. In DNA form, the CDR3 reads TGCGCCAGCAGCACCGGACAGGGAAGGGCCGGGGAGCTGTTTTTT.

As concerns this clone: The same CDR3 also results from other DNA sequences found in this sample. This chain joins TRBV5-1 and TRBJ2-7, with D possibly matching TRBD1 (5 bases). Germline CDR1 reads SGHRS; CDR2 reads YFSETQ. Trimming pared 0 bases from V and 3 bases from J, leaving 13 bases between. There are 15 residues in the CDR3. The CDR3 DNA follows: TGCGCCAGCAGCTTGGTGGGTGGACATAACTACGAGCAGTACTTC. This translates into CASSLVGGHNYEQYF.

The chain carries TRBV7-8 and TRBJ1-2; 8 bases align to TRBD1. From germline, CDR1 is SGHVS and CDR2 FQNEAQ. The CDR3 contains 16 residues. With 5 bases clipped from V and 0 bases from J, the junction kept 8 bases outside the gene matches. The CDR3 loop is CASSLRTGTANYGYTF. The CDR3 DNA sequence: TGTGCCAGCAGCCTTCGGACAGGGACCGCTAACTATGGCTACACCTTC.

This chain uses TRBV28 with TRBJ2-2, with TRBD2 matching over 8 bases. The length of the CDR3 is 13 residues. Trimming cost V 7 bases and J 5 bases; bases outside gene matches: 3. Germline CDR1 MDHEN, CDR2 SYDVKM. The CDR3 spells CASKAGGTGELFF. CDR3 coding DNA: TGTGCCAGCAAGGCGGGAGGTACCGGGGAGCTGTTTTTT.

Note on this clone: The same CDR3 can be traced to other DNA sequences in this sample. The chain is built from TRBV18 and TRBJ1-1; no firm D call. V was cut by 2 bases and J by 2 bases, with 9 bases left in between. The CDR3 contains 14 residues. Germline CDR1 reads KGHSH; CDR2 reads LQKENI. The CDR3 is CASSPKGSNTEAFF. The CDR3 DNA follows: TGTGCCAGCTCACCAAAAGGATCTAACACTGAAGCTTTCTTT.

The V call is TRBV10-1, the J call TRBJ2-3, with a possible D match to TRBD1 (5 bases). Deletions cut 0 bases from V and 4 bases from J, with 11 bases between. Germline V gene sequence: CDR1 WNHNN, CDR2 SYGVQD (reference sequence). The CDR3 is 15 residues long. In DNA form, the CDR3 reads TGCGCCAGCAGTGAGTCGAGCAGGGCGGCAGATACGCAGTATTTT. It codes for CASSESSRAADTQYF.

This clone came up once. The chain combines TRBV18 with TRBJ2-2; TRBD2 is a possible D gene (6 bases). Trimming took off 1 base at V and 5 bases at J, with 14 bases between the two ends. In germline, CDR1 is KGHSH, CDR2 LQKENI. The CDR3 length is 16 residues. CDR3 region: CASSPQPSSGTGELFF. The CDR3 nucleotides are TGTGCCAGCTCACCACAGCCCAGCAGCGGGACCGGGGAGCTGTTTTTT.

The sample holds one count of this clone. The chain recombines TRBV29-1 with TRBJ2-7, with a tentative D call TRBD2 (6 bases). Deletions cut 5 bases from V and 7 bases from J, with 12 bases between. The CDR3 spans 11 residues. CDR1 SQVTM and CDR2 ANQGSEA come from the germline V gene. The CDR3 bases are TGCAGCGTTTCCGGCGCGGGAGAGCAGTACTTC. Protein sequence: CSVSGAGEQYF.

The rearrangement uses TRBV29-1 and TRBJ1-4; 9 bases are shared with TRBD1. Germline CDR1 SQVTM, CDR2 ANQGSEA. J was trimmed by 4 bases and V by 5 bases; bases with no gene match: 5. CDR3 length equals 14 residues. The CDR3 loop is CSVSGDRVNEKLFF. As DNA, the CDR3 is TGCAGCGTTTCGGGGGACAGGGTTAATGAAAAACTGTTTTTT.

This clone was observed a single time. This rearrangement joins TRBV5-4 to TRBJ1-1; no firm D call. Germline lookup yields CDR1 SGHNT and CDR2 YYREEE (reference sequence). CDR3 size: 15 residues. The germline V and J ends were trimmed by 4 bases and 0 bases, with 13 bases remaining between them. This chain's CDR3 is CASSPAGRMNTEAFF. The CDR3 nucleotides are TGTGCCAGCAGCCCGGCGGGCAGAATGAACACTGAAGCTTTCTTT.

The chain uses TRBV4-2 and TRBJ2-1; perhaps TRBD2 as D (6 bases). The germline gives CDR1 LGHNA, CDR2 YNFKEQ. This CDR3 comprises 16 residues. V dropped 0 bases and J dropped 7 bases, with 16 bases sitting between them. The CDR3 loop reads CASSQDFGSQTNEQFF. The CDR3 nucleotides read TGTGCCAGCAGCCAAGATTTCGGGAGCCAGACGAATGAGCAGTTCTTC.

V is TRBV18 and J is TRBJ2-5; TRBD2 agrees at 12 bases. Germline V gives CDR1 KGHSH, CDR2 LQKENI. J gave up 3 bases and V 1 base, and 9 bases lay outside the gene matches. The CDR3 extends over 18 amino acids. The CDR3 DNA is TGTGCCAGCTCACCACTTGCTAGCGGGAGGGCCGAAAAAGAGACCCAGTACTTC. It yields the protein CASSPLASGRAEKETQYF.

The chain couples TRBV9 to TRBJ2-1; tentative D call: TRBD2 (5 bases). The V gene lost 4 bases and the J gene lost 0 bases, with 8 bases spanning the gap. Germline values: CDR1 SGDLS, CDR2 YYNGEE. The CDR3 spans 14 residues. CDR3 bases: TGTGCCAGCAGCCTCGGGGACTCCTACAATGAGCAGTTCTTC. This codes for CASSLGDSYNEQFF.

Comments on this clone: The junction departs from germline at one end; a sequencing error may be responsible. The chain carries TRBV7-3 and TRBJ2-7; D is unclear. The CDR3 is 11 residues long. Germline CDR1 SGHTA, CDR2 FQGTGA. CDR3: CAGRFAYEQYF. CDR3 DNA sequence: TGTGCCGGCAGGTTTGCCTACGAGCAGTACTTC.

The rearrangement uses TRBV5-4 and TRBJ2-2; 8 nucleotides line up with TRBD2. Trimming at V came to 4 bases and at J to 7 bases, leaving 12 bases not matched to a gene. Germline V CDR1 and CDR2: SGHNT, YYREEE (reference sequence). The CDR3 consists of 16 residues. CDR3 region: CASSKEAGAIGGELFF. The CDR3 nucleotides are TGTGCCAGCAGCAAAGAAGCGGGAGCGATTGGCGGGGAGCTGTTTTTT.